These 3 T cell receptor beta chains came from one sample sequenced in a study of T-cell memory formation after mild COVID-19. TCRdb re-called the 5' RACE reads through MiXCR, storing one row per CDR3 protein. Counted here are 350,000 to 450,000 distinct CDR3 sequences, roughly an eighth occurring once; the ten biggest clones make up around 22%. The sequencing sample was made of PBMCs or a T cell subset sorted from them (not recorded which). The origin of the receptors is a man younger than 30 who had mild COVID-19 (a few samples of this study predate the infection). Cell type and time point are not known.

The chain couples TRBV7-3 to TRBJ2-2; a weak D match, TRBD2 (7 bases). V lost 5 bases and J lost 7, with 17 bases in between. The CDR3 covers 15 residues. Germline-derived CDR1 and CDR2 are SGHTA and FQGTGA. CDR3 sequence reads: CASSPRGAEHGELFF. The CDR3 nucleotides read TGTGCCAGCAGCCCCCGGGGGGCTGAACACGGGGAGCTGTTTTTT.

The V call is TRBV21-1, the J call TRBJ1-6. TRBV21-1 is a recognized pseudogene. This CDR3 comprises 15 residues. DNA of the CDR3: TGTGCCAGCAGCAAAAGGGACCTTTATAATTCACCCCTCCACTTT. Translated: CASSKRDLYNSPLHF.

The rearrangement uses TRBV7-6 and TRBJ2-1, with TRBD1 matching 9 bases. Germline V gives CDR1 SGHVS, CDR2 FNYEAQ. V lost 5 bases, J lost 8 bases, and 7 bases stayed unmatched. The CDR3 spans 14 residues. The CDR3 region has the DNA TGTGCCAGCAGCCCTGGGGACAGGGCCGATGAGCAGTTCTTC. The encoded protein is CASSPGDRADEQFF.